The entry that follows covers one T cell receptor (beta chain) sequence. Antigen: not known. The entry originates in a study of CD8 T cells in ankylosing spondylitis. Each TCR beta library was made by quantitative 5'-RACE that incorporated molecular barcodes. One entry per CDR3 protein, called by TCRdb with MiXCR from the 5' RACE reads. The sample includes approximately 540,000 distinct CDR3 sequences, roughly 13% of them seen just once. CDR3 size: 12 residues. V lost 4 bases, J lost 5 bases, and 8 bases lay in between. Germline V CDR1 and CDR2: SEHNR, FQNEAQ (reference sequence). Study outcomes and limitations: Disease-linked clones bore a CD8+ phenotype and were relatively rare in peripheral blood. What seemed typical of ankylosing spondylitis blood was a TCR beta motif built from 8 or 9 highly homologous variants.

The V gene is TRBV7-9, the J gene TRBJ1-2; D remains unclear. The TCR comes from a male donor with ankylosing spondylitis. What was sequenced was blood, either unsorted or a sorted T cell fraction (not recorded which). CDR3 DNA sequence: TGTGCCAGCAGCTCGTCCGAATATGGCTACACCTTC. It specifies CASSSSEYGYTF.